This passage covers 24 T cell receptor beta chains from one sample sequenced in a study of shared clonotypes between healthy human individuals. The method was immunoSEQ multiplex PCR; TCRdb's version includes in-frame clones alone and lacks a portion of them. The sample shows some 630,000 clones, about 78% of them seen only once. The sequenced material came from memory CD4+ T cells sorted from blood. The sample's subset: CD45RA-negative fraction. The receptor set was obtained from a young woman in good health.

The V gene is TRBV5-1, the J gene TRBJ2-1; 7 bases agree with TRBD1. The CDR3 totals 15 residues. Germline trimming cut 4 bases from V and 5 bases from J; bases unmatched to any gene: 9. Looked up from germline, CDR1 is SGHRS and CDR2 is YFSETQ. The CDR3 DNA reads TGCGCCAGCAGCCCTTATACAGGGGACAACAATGAGCAGTTCTTC. Protein sequence: CASSPYTGDNNEQFF.

The CDR3 sequence is CASSLFTTTDTQYF. The CDR3 DNA reads TGCGCCAGCAGCTTGTTTACCACCACAGATACGCAGTATTTT. J is TRBJ2-3 and V is TRBV5-1; D gene unclear. The V gene's germline CDR1 is SGHRS and CDR2 YFSETQ. CDR3 size: 14 residues. Between the trimmed V and J ends, which lost 1 base and 2 bases, there was a span of 8 bases.

The V call is TRBV4-1, the J call TRBJ2-7, with D unclear. CDR1 MGHRA and CDR2 YSYEKL come from the germline V gene. The CDR3 is 14 amino acids. Between the trimmed V and J ends, which lost 2 bases and 2 bases, there was a span of 10 bases. This chain's CDR3 is CASSQHRPPYEQYF. The DNA for the CDR3 is TGCGCCAGCAGCCAACATCGACCACCCTACGAGCAGTACTTC.

The rearrangement links TRBV28 to TRBJ2-7; TRBD2 matches at 9 bases. The CDR3 sequence is 13 residues long. Trimming at V came to 7 bases and at J to 0 bases, leaving 1 base not matched to a gene. CDR1 is MDHEN, CDR2 SYDVKM, per germline. Written as DNA, the CDR3 is TGTGCCAGCACACTAGCGGGCTCCTACGAGCAGTACTTC. It translates to CASTLAGSYEQYF.

The chain uses TRBV11-3 and TRBJ2-7, with 8 bases identical to TRBD2. CDR1 and CDR2 (germline): SGHNT, YENEEA. The V gene end was trimmed by 2 bases and the J gene end by 1 base; junction bases not matched to a gene: 4. This CDR3 is 15 amino acids long. CDR3 amino acids: CASSLSGGESYEQYF. The CDR3 DNA reads TGTGCCAGCAGCTTATCGGGAGGGGAGTCCTACGAGCAGTACTTC.

The rearrangement links TRBV18 to TRBJ1-3; possibly TRBD1 for D (5 bases). Germline values: CDR1 KGHSH, CDR2 LQKENI. Deletions cut 1 base from V and 2 bases from J, with 9 bases between. This CDR3 is 15 amino acids long. The CDR3 DNA is TGTGCCAGCTCACCACTCTTGACAGCTGGAAACACCATATATTTT. It translates to CASSPLLTAGNTIYF.

CDR3 sequence: CASSFDRTSNYGYTF. In DNA form, the CDR3 reads TGTGCCAGCAGCTTCGACAGGACCTCCAACTATGGCTACACCTTC. The chain uses TRBV7-9 and TRBJ1-2, with D possibly matching TRBD1 (6 bases). CDR1 and CDR2 from the germline V gene are SEHNR and FQNEAQ (reference sequence). V lost 3 bases, J lost 2 bases, and 13 bases lay in between. This CDR3 spans 15 amino acids.

This clone appeared a few times. This chain connects TRBV18 to TRBJ1-5; TRBD1 matches 8 bases. V was clipped by 4 bases and J by 6 bases; unmatched bases: 5. CDR1 and CDR2 (germline): KGHSH, LQKENI. This CDR3 is 14 amino acids long. The CDR3 region has the DNA TGTGCCAGCTCACGGACAGGGTATCGTCAGCCCCAGCATTTT. Translated, it gives CASSRTGYRQPQHF.

This rearrangement joins TRBV11-3 to TRBJ1-1; D is undetermined. The CDR3 totals 13 residues. Looked up from germline, CDR1 is SGHNT and CDR2 is YENEEA. V was pared by 5 bases and J by 5 bases, with 12 bases between. The CDR3 protein is CASSPVGGTEAFF. The CDR3 nucleotides are TGTGCCAGCAGCCCCGTCGGAGGGACTGAAGCTTTCTTT.

V is TRBV2 and J is TRBJ2-4; 10 bases are a match to TRBD2. Germline V lookup: CDR1 SNHLY, CDR2 FYNNEI. The CDR3 runs to 18 residues. The junction had 11 bases not matched to a gene; V was cut back by 6 bases and J by 0 bases. DNA for the CDR3: TGTGCCAGCAGATTGACTAGCGGGTTGAACAAAGCCAAAAACATTCAGTACTTC. Residues: CASRLTSGLNKAKNIQYF.

This clone occurred once. The V and J genes are TRBV14 and TRBJ2-1, with 8 bases aligning to TRBD1. Trimming cost V 1 base and J 6 bases; bases outside gene matches: 5. The CDR3 length is 15 residues. Germline CDR1 reads SGHDN; CDR2 reads FVKESK. The DNA of the CDR3 is TGTGCCAGCAGCCAAGTGCAGGGGGCCCGCAATGAGCAGTTCTTC. Amino acid sequence: CASSQVQGARNEQFF.

This clone was picked up one time. V is TRBV9 and J is TRBJ2-3; D may correspond to TRBD1 or TRBD2 (5 bases each). Between the trimmed V and J ends, which lost 0 bases and 0 bases, there was a span of 11 bases. Looked up from germline, CDR1 is SGDLS and CDR2 is YYNGEE. The CDR3 is 16 residues long. The CDR3 reads CASSVGLRDSTDTQYF. As DNA, the CDR3 is TGTGCCAGCAGCGTAGGACTTCGGGACAGCACAGATACGCAGTATTTT.

The V call is TRBV5-4, the J call TRBJ2-1; 15 nucleotides match TRBD2. The CDR3 loop spans 17 amino acids. CDR1 is SGHNT and CDR2 is YYREEE in the germline V gene (reference sequence). V shed 2 bases and J 5 bases; nucleotides not matched to a gene: 5. CDR3 DNA sequence: TGTGCCAGCAGCTTTGGGACTAGCGGGAGGTTCCACAATGAGCAGTTCTTC. Translated: CASSFGTSGRFHNEQFF.

The V call is TRBV7-8, the J call TRBJ2-7, with D unclear. This CDR3 has 17 residues. The germline V and J ends were trimmed by 3 bases and 2 bases, with 20 bases remaining between them. Germline lookup yields CDR1 SGHVS and CDR2 FQNEAQ. CDR3 coding DNA: TGTGCCAGCAGCTTTTGGACCGAGGAGTCCCTTACCTACGAGCAGTACTTC. Amino acids: CASSFWTEESLTYEQYF.

The J gene is TRBJ2-7, the V gene TRBV28; the match to TRBD2 covers 7 bases. The CDR3 is 12 residues long. Germline CDR1 and CDR2: MDHEN and SYDVKM. The V gene end was trimmed by 2 bases and the J gene end by 9 bases; junction bases not matched to a gene: 4. The CDR3 coding sequence is TGTGCCAGCAGTTTACGGACTAGTAGGCAGTACTTC. This codes for CASSLRTSRQYF.

Ten or more counts support this clone. The chain couples TRBV25-1 to TRBJ2-5; 9 bases are a match to TRBD1. The better agreement between TRBJ2-7 and the DNA end casts doubt on the J call. The CDR3 covers 14 residues. The germline V gene has CDR1 MGHDK and CDR2 SYGVNS. The CDR3, as DNA: TGTGCCAGCACTCCACAGGGGGCGTCAGGCGAGCAGTACTTC. Translated: CASTPQGASGEQYF.

The V call is TRBV6-6, the J call TRBJ1-2, with 7 positions matching TRBD1. The length of the CDR3 is 11 residues. Germline V gene sequence: CDR1 MNHNY, CDR2 SVGAGI (reference sequence). Trimming removed 10 bases from V and 11 bases from J; junction bases left unmatched: 10. DNA for the CDR3: TGTGCCACGCTTCGACAGGGCAGTTACACCTTC. Residues: CATLRQGSYTF.

This clone showed up just once. V is TRBV2 and J is TRBJ2-3, with 8 positions matching TRBD2. Trimming took 5 bases from V and 4 from J; bases not matched to a gene: 8. CDR3 length: 15 amino acids. The germline V gene has CDR1 SNHLY and CDR2 FYNNEI. DNA for the CDR3: TGTGCCAGCAGTCCCCGGGGGGGAGGGGCAGATACGCAGTATTTT. This sequence encodes CASSPRGGGADTQYF.

The table lists this clone with a few counts. This CDR3 is also generated by other DNA sequences in the sample. J is TRBJ2-1 and V is TRBV6-5; 11 bases agree with TRBD1. This CDR3 spans 15 amino acids. Germline V gene lookup returns CDR1 MNHEY and CDR2 SVGAGI. The V segment lost 6 bases and the J segment 2 bases; nucleotides outside the gene matches: 3. CDR3 region: CASSRTGGPYNEQFF. The CDR3 DNA sequence: TGTGCCAGCAGCCGGACAGGGGGCCCCTACAATGAGCAGTTCTTC.

The V call is TRBV6-6, the J call TRBJ2-7; D possibly corresponds to TRBD1 (6 bases). The V end lost 6 bases, the J end lost 7 bases, and 10 bases lay between the germline ends. Germline loops: CDR1 MNHNY, CDR2 SVGAGI (reference sequence). This CDR3 spans 11 amino acids. CDR3 bases: TGTGCCAGCAGCCCAGGGGTTGAGCAGTACTTC. It translates to CASSPGVEQYF.

As DNA, the CDR3 is TGTGCCAGCAGCTTCCGGAGCTACAGGAAAGCTAACTATGGCTACACCTTC. Its protein is CASSFRSYRKANYGYTF. The V and J genes are TRBV7-2 and TRBJ1-2, with D possibly TRBD1 on 5 matching bases. This CDR3 contains 17 residues. Trimming left V 3 bases short and J 0 bases short, with 17 bases between. Germline V gene sequence: CDR1 SGHTA, CDR2 FQGNSA.

The chain uses TRBV7-9 and TRBJ2-2; D remains ambiguous. The CDR3 spans 14 residues. Germline CDR1 and CDR2: SEHNR and FQNEAQ (reference sequence). Trimming removed 0 bases at V and 5 bases at J, with 7 bases between. The CDR3, as DNA: TGTGCCAGCAGCTTAGCCGTACATACCGGGGAGCTGTTTTTT. Translated, it gives CASSLAVHTGELFF.

The chain employs TRBV5-1 and TRBJ1-1, with D perhaps TRBD1 (6 bases). Germline V gene lookup returns CDR1 SGHRS and CDR2 YFSETQ. The CDR3 length is 16 residues. V was pared by 0 bases and J by 1 base, with 13 bases between. CDR3 protein: CASSLATGHANTEAFF. CDR3 sequence (DNA): TGCGCCAGCAGCTTGGCGACGGGACATGCGAACACTGAAGCTTTCTTT.

The gene calls are TRBV19 and TRBJ2-2; TRBD1 agrees at 9 bases. The germline V gene encodes CDR1 LNHDA and CDR2 SQIVND (reference sequence). The CDR3 extends over 17 amino acids. Losses at the gene ends were 3 bases for V and 5 bases for J; bases not matched to a gene: 10. The CDR3 region has the DNA TGTGCCAGTAGTATCGTTTTGGACAGGGGAAAAACCGGGGAGCTGTTTTTT. Its protein is CASSIVLDRGKTGELFF.